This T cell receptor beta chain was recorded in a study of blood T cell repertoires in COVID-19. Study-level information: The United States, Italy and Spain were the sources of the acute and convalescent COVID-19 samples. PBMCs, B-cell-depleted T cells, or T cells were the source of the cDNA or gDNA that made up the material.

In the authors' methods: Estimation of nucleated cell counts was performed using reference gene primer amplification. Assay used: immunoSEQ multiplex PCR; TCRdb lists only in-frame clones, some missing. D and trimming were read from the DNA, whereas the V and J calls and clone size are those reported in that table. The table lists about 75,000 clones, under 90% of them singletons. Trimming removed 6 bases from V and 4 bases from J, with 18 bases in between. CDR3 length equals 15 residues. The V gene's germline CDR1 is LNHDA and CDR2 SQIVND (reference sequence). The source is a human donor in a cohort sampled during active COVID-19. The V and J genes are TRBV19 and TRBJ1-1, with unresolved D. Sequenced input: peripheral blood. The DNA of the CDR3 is TGTGCCAGTAGCGCCAGACGTCAAGGCGGCACTGAAGCTTTCTTT. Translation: CASSARRQGGTEAFF.